Listed below are T cell receptor beta chains from one sample, sequenced in a study of beta chain features in type 1 diabetes. The method was immunoSEQ multiplex PCR; TCRdb's version includes in-frame clones alone and lacks a portion of them. Here the sample spans under 250,000 clones, about 25% being singletons. What was sequenced was central memory CD4+ T cells from blood. These receptors came from a man aged 25-45 years in good health. Both conserved end residues are part of each CDR3. A D gene is named only where the DNA matches it firmly. Expanded clones are given a class, and other clones once, few, many or no size at all.

few	17	TRBV10-3	TRBD2	TRBJ2-5	CAISEMTYSGNQETQYF	TGTGCCATCAGTGAGATGACTTATAGCGGGAACCAAGAGACCCAGTACTTC
few	15	TRBV6-6	NA	TRBJ1-5	CASSYSREGEQPQHF	TGTGCCAGCAGTTACTCTAGGGAGGGGGAGCAGCCCCAGCATTTT
NA	16	TRBV27	TRBD1	TRBJ2-7	CASIPARDRGVYEQYF	TGTGCCAGCATCCCCGCCCGGGACAGGGGGGTCTACGAGCAGTACTTC
NA	14	TRBV5-6	TRBD1	TRBJ2-7	CASSSTGASYEQYF	TGTGCCAGCAGCTCCACAGGGGCCTCCTACGAGCAGTACTTC
few	13	TRBV5-1	TRBD1	TRBJ1-6	CASTRDRAAPLHF	TGCGCCAGCACCAGGGACAGGGCTGCACCCCTCCACTTT
NA	12	TRBV4-1	NA	TRBJ1-2	CASSQEVGSYTF	TGCGCCAGCAGCCAAGAGGTCGGGAGCTACACCTTC
few	15	TRBV30	TRBD1	TRBJ2-3	CAWSRDRGNTDTQYF	TGTGCCTGGAGCCGGGACAGGGGGAACACAGATACGCAGTATTTT
NA	14	TRBV28	NA	TRBJ2-5	CASSRPDTKETQYF	TGTGCCAGCAGTCGCCCGGACACGAAAGAGACCCAGTACTTC
NA	15	TRBV7-9	NA	TRBJ2-5	CASSLALGGGETQYF	TGTGCCAGCAGCTTAGCACTAGGGGGAGGAGAGACCCAGTACTTC
NA	18	TRBV4-1	TRBD1	TRBJ1-4	CASSPGTGYLATNEKLFF	TGCGCCAGCAGCCCCGGGACAGGATACCTTGCAACTAATGAAAAACTGTTTTTT
NA	13	TRBV7-2	NA	TRBJ2-1	CASAGAAYNEQFF	TGTGCCAGCGCAGGGGCCGCCTACAATGAGCAGTTCTTC
many	14	TRBV5-1	NA	TRBJ1-1	CASSLGLGNTEAFF	TGCGCCAGCAGCTTGGGACTGGGAAACACTGAAGCTTTCTTT
NA	14	TRBV9	NA	TRBJ2-2	CASSVGAATGELFF	TGTGCCAGCAGCGTAGGGGCTGCTACCGGGGAGCTGTTTTTT
NA	15	TRBV2	TRBD2	TRBJ2-5	CASSGGLAGQETQYF	TGTGCCAGCAGCGGAGGACTAGCGGGACAAGAGACCCAGTACTTC
NA	13	TRBV30	NA	TRBJ2-1	CAWSVGARNEQFF	TGTGCCTGGAGTGTAGGGGCCAGGAATGAGCAGTTCTTC
NA	15	TRBV7-2	NA	TRBJ2-1	CASSPASSRYNEQFF	TGTGCCAGCAGCCCCGCTAGCTCCCGCTACAATGAGCAGTTCTTC
NA	13	TRBV30	NA	TRBJ1-5	CAWSTDSNQPQHF	TGTGCCTGGAGTACGGATAGCAATCAGCCCCAGCATTTT
many	19	TRBV9	TRBD1	TRBJ1-5	CASSVELAHRDRGCQPQHF	TGTGCCAGCAGCGTAGAATTAGCTCACCGGGACAGGGGTTGTCAGCCCCAGCATTTT
NA	14	TRBV7-2	TRBD1	TRBJ2-1	CASSSDRSYNEQFF	TGTGCCAGCAGCTCGGACAGGAGCTACAATGAGCAGTTCTTC
NA	12	TRBV2	NA	TRBJ2-1	CASSVVGNEQFF	TGTGCCAGCAGTGTAGTCGGTAATGAGCAGTTCTTC
NA	17	TRBV10-3	TRBD2	TRBJ2-7	CAISEGTSGSIGYEQYF	TGTGCCATCAGTGAGGGGACTAGCGGGAGTATTGGCTACGAGCAGTACTTC
NA	15	TRBV5-1	TRBD1	TRBJ2-3	CASSQGTVSTDTQYF	TGCGCCAGCAGCCAAGGGACAGTATCAACAGATACGCAGTATTTT
few	16	TRBV25-1	NA	TRBJ2-1	CASSPIRGNSYNEQFF	TGTGCCAGCAGCCCGATTCGGGGGAACTCCTACAATGAGCAGTTCTTC
many	13	TRBV2	TRBD2	TRBJ2-5	CASIAGEQETQYF	TGTGCCAGCATAGCGGGGGAGCAAGAGACCCAGTACTTC
NA	11	TRBV29-1	NA	TRBJ1-2	CSVGGAGGYTF	TGCAGCGTTGGGGGGGCCGGAGGCTACACCTTC
many	18	TRBV10-3	TRBD2	TRBJ2-1	CAISDATGTSGRRNEQFF	TGTGCCATCAGTGACGCTACCGGGACTAGCGGGAGGAGGAATGAGCAGTTCTTC
NA	17	TRBV29-1	TRBD1	TRBJ2-5	CSASGDRGDRSGATQYF	TGCAGCGCCTCTGGGGACAGGGGGGATCGGAGCGGGGCGACCCAGTACTTC
few	13	TRBV30	TRBD1	TRBJ2-7	CAWSGGQGYEQYF	TGTGCCTGGAGTGGGGGACAGGGATACGAGCAGTACTTC
NA	13	TRBV30	NA	TRBJ1-5	CAWNMDLYQPQHF	TGTGCCTGGAATATGGATTTGTATCAGCCCCAGCATTTT
NA	17	TRBV5-1	NA	TRBJ1-3	CASSSTDGASSGNTIYF	TGCGCCAGCAGCTCTACGGACGGGGCCAGCTCTGGAAACACCATATATTTT
few	10	TRBV20-1	NA	TRBJ1-1	CSSGDTEAFF	TGCAGCTCCGGGGACACTGAAGCTTTCTTT
NA	13	TRBV30	NA	TRBJ1-1	CAWSRRGNTEAFF	TGTGCCTGGAGTAGGAGGGGGAACACTGAAGCTTTCTTT
few	13	TRBV11-3	NA	TRBJ2-3	CASSSRLVDTQYF	TGTGCCAGCAGCTCTAGATTGGTAGATACGCAGTATTTT
NA	12	TRBV28	NA	TRBJ1-2	CASGLGGYGYTF	TGTGCCAGTGGTCTCGGGGGCTATGGCTACACCTTC
NA	10	TRBV20-1	NA	TRBJ1-5	CSAPRRVGNF	TGCAGTGCCCCAAGACGGGTCGGGAATTTT
NA	12	TRBV7-2	NA	TRBJ2-7	CASSSLPYEQYF	TGTGCCAGCAGCTCCCTCCCTTACGAGCAGTACTTC
NA	15	TRBV2	NA	TRBJ2-2	CASSDERPNTGELFF	TGTGCCAGCAGTGATGAGCGACCGAACACCGGGGAGCTGTTTTTT
NA	11	TRBV29-1	NA	TRBJ1-1	CSVDRGTEAFF	TGCAGCGTCGACCGGGGCACTGAAGCTTTCTTT
few	13	TRBV7-2	NA	TRBJ1-1	CASLRGPQTEAFF	TGTGCCAGCCTCAGAGGGCCTCAGACTGAAGCTTTCTTT
NA	13	TRBV7-2	NA	TRBJ1-2	CASSHRQSYGYTF	TGTGCCAGCAGCCATAGACAGAGCTATGGCTACACCTTC
NA	15	TRBV10-3	TRBD1	TRBJ2-1	CAISESGDRYNEQFF	TGTGCCATCAGTGAGTCGGGGGACAGATACAATGAGCAGTTCTTC
NA	15	TRBV29-1	NA	TRBJ1-3	CSAWVGTGSGNTIYF	TGCAGCGCTTGGGTGGGCACAGGCTCTGGAAACACCATATATTTT
NA	14	TRBV5-1	NA	TRBJ2-2	CASSAESPTGELFF	TGCGCCAGCAGCGCCGAAAGTCCCACCGGGGAGCTGTTTTTT
NA	12	TRBV28	NA	TRBJ2-1	CASSARFNEQFF	TGTGCCAGCAGTGCCCGGTTCAATGAGCAGTTCTTC
few	15	TRBV28	NA	TRBJ2-3	CASSPLGESTDTQYF	TGTGCCAGCAGTCCCCTCGGGGAGTCCACAGATACGCAGTATTTT
NA	14	TRBV2	NA	TRBJ2-7	CASSEGGRTYEQYF	TGTGCCAGCAGTGAGGGCGGCAGGACCTACGAGCAGTACTTC
few	15	TRBV16	NA	TRBJ2-5	CASSQFGTDQETQYF	TGTGCCAGCAGCCAATTTGGGACGGACCAAGAGACCCAGTACTTC
NA	13	TRBV6-5	TRBD2	TRBJ2-7	CASLSSGSYEQYF	TGTGCCAGCTTATCTAGCGGGAGCTACGAGCAGTACTTC
many	18	TRBV7-2	TRBD2	TRBJ2-3	CASSLVEASGRTTDTQYF	TGTGCCAGCAGCTTAGTAGAGGCTAGCGGGAGGACCACAGATACGCAGTATTTT